This T cell receptor (beta chain) appears in the sequencing data of a study of cytomegalovirus exposure and HLA in healthy donors. PCR involved 60 Vbeta and 13 Jbeta primers. Sequencing was performed with immunoSEQ multiplex PCR; in TCRdb, only in-frame clones are kept and a portion is missing. The repertoire has 300,000 or so clones, about 83% of them found once; the top ten carry 1.5% to 2%. The CDR3 is 14 amino acids. Germline-derived CDR1 and CDR2 are SGHVS and FNYEAQ. V gave up 4 bases and J gave up 7 bases; unmatched junction bases: 5. The chain employs TRBV7-6 and TRBJ2-2; 8 bases align to TRBD1. Source material: PBMCs. The origin of this receptor is a woman aged 40-49 years in good health and CMV-seropositive. CDR3 nucleotide sequence: TGTGCCAGCAGCTCGACAGGGGTTGACGGGGAGCTGTTTTTT. Protein: CASSSTGVDGELFF.